One sample yielded the 27 T cell receptor beta chains listed below, sequenced in a study of Graves' ophthalmopathy and Graves' hyperthyroidism. RNA transcripts provided the template for amplifying TCR beta CDR3 regions. HTBI primers served in a first-round RT-PCR, which a second-round multiplex PCR followed. MiXCR, applied by TCRdb to the multiplex PCR reads, yields one record per CDR3 protein. The sample contains about 200,000 distinct CDR3 sequences, approximately 28% of which appear only once. Sequencing was performed on peripheral blood. Receptor source: a man aged 50 or older with Graves' ophthalmopathy.

This clonotype was found many times. V is TRBV30 and J is TRBJ2-5; TRBD1 is a possible D gene (6 bases). The CDR3 is 15 residues long. Trimming cost V 0 bases and J 4 bases, with 15 bases left between them. Germline-derived CDR1 and CDR2 are GTSNPN and SVGIG (reference sequence). The CDR3 sequence is CAWSVWHLGAETQYF. CDR3 in DNA: TGTGCCTGGAGTGTATGGCATTTGGGGGCAGAGACCCAGTACTTC.

This clonotype was observed once. The chain joins TRBV28 to TRBJ1-2; D unresolved. V gave up 3 bases and J gave up 8 bases, with 10 bases separating them. The CDR3 spans 12 residues. CDR1 and CDR2 from the germline V gene are MDHEN and SYDVKM. The CDR3 protein is CASSLGMRGYTF. The CDR3 region has the DNA TGTGCCAGCAGTTTGGGGATGAGGGGCTACACCTTC.

This clonotype was seen at least ten times. The rearrangement joins TRBV12-3 or TRBV12-4 to TRBJ1-5; D gene uncertain. The CDR3 runs to 12 residues. Trimming shortened V by 5 bases and J by 10 bases, and 12 bases separated the two germline ends. The CDR3 spells CASSPLAIPQHF. CDR3 sequence (DNA): TGTGCCAGCAGTCCCCTTGCTATTCCCCAGCATTTT.

J is TRBJ1-6 and V is TRBV10-3; 7 bases agree with TRBD1. V lost 7 bases to trimming and J lost 4 bases; unmatched junction nucleotides: 1. The CDR3 has 13 amino acids. Looked up from germline, CDR1 is ENHRY and CDR2 is SYGVKD. This CDR3 is CAITGQYNSPLHF. The CDR3 DNA sequence: TGTGCCATCACGGGACAGTATAATTCACCCCTCCACTTT.

This clonotype was seen at least ten times. V usage is TRBV9 and J usage is TRBJ1-5; D gene ambiguous. This CDR3 comprises 13 residues. Deletions cut 1 base from V and 4 bases from J, with 6 bases between. The germline gives CDR1 SGDLS, CDR2 YYNGEE. CDR3 sequence reads: CASSVQENQPQHF. DNA for the CDR3: TGTGCCAGCAGCGTACAGGAAAATCAGCCCCAGCATTTT.

This chain links TRBV27 with TRBJ2-7, with 10 nucleotides matching TRBD1. The CDR3 is 15 amino acids. From germline, CDR1 is MNHEY and CDR2 SMNVEV (reference sequence). V lost 2 bases and J lost 3; bases outside the gene matches: 4. As DNA, the CDR3 is TGTGCCAGCAGTTTAGGGACAGGGGTTGGCTACGAGCAGTACTTC. It is translated as CASSLGTGVGYEQYF.

This clonotype was seen at least ten times. V gene TRBV7-6 combines with J gene TRBJ2-4, with 7 bases matching TRBD1. Per germline, CDR1 SGHVS and CDR2 FNYEAQ. This CDR3 spans 14 amino acids. V was pared by 5 bases and J by 7 bases, with 8 bases of the junction left unmatched. CDR3 in amino acids: CASSLVAGGNIQYF. Written as DNA, the CDR3 is TGTGCCAGCAGCCTCGTGGCAGGGGGTAACATTCAGTACTTC.

This clonotype was found many times. The rearrangement links TRBV20-1 to TRBJ1-1, with TRBD1 matching over 11 bases. The CDR3 has 16 residues. V lost 3 bases and J lost 3; bases outside the gene matches: 9. The germline gives CDR1 DFQATT, CDR2 SNEGSKA (reference sequence). The CDR3 here is CSARNGQGAFDTEAFF. DNA for the CDR3: TGCAGTGCTAGGAACGGACAGGGGGCTTTCGACACTGAAGCTTTCTTT.

This clonotype was seen many times. V is TRBV7-3 and J is TRBJ2-7, with D possibly matching TRBD2 (5 bases). The V gene lost 4 bases and the J gene lost 7 bases, with 14 bases spanning the gap. The CDR3 has 13 amino acids. Germline CDR1 reads SGHTA; CDR2 reads FQGTGA. CDR3 sequence reads: CASSSSGVGEQYF. CDR3 coding DNA: TGTGCCAGCAGCTCTTCCGGGGTGGGGGAGCAGTACTTC.

This clonotype was counted only a few times. The chain links TRBV7-2 to TRBJ1-6, with D possibly TRBD1 on 6 matching bases. This CDR3 is 16 amino acids long. Trimming removed 0 bases from V and 10 bases from J, with 16 bases in between. The germline V gene has CDR1 SGHTA and CDR2 FQGNSA. The CDR3 loop reads CASSLAAVGGGSPLHF. CDR3 DNA sequence: TGTGCCAGCAGCTTAGCGGCGGTTGGGGGCGGATCACCCCTCCACTTT.

This clonotype showed up many times. The chain employs TRBV10-1 and TRBJ1-1, with D maybe TRBD1 (5 bases). The CDR3 runs 15 residues. Trimming cost V 0 bases and J 0 bases, with 8 bases left between them. The V gene's germline CDR1 is WNHNN and CDR2 SYGVQD (reference sequence). CDR3 region: CASSESPGMNTEAFF. The CDR3 coding sequence is TGCGCCAGCAGTGAGTCCCCAGGGATGAACACTGAAGCTTTCTTT.

The V gene is TRBV30, the J gene TRBJ1-2, with a weak D call TRBD1 (5 bases). Per germline, CDR1 GTSNPN and CDR2 SVGIG (reference sequence). With 1 base removed from V and 8 bases from J, the gap between germline ends came to 17 bases. There are 14 residues in the CDR3. DNA for the CDR3: TGTGCCTGGAGTGGGCAGGGAAGGGTATGGGGCTACACCTTC. It is translated as CAWSGQGRVWGYTF.

The V and J genes are TRBV10-3 and TRBJ1-2; perhaps TRBD1 as D (5 bases). The CDR3 spans 11 residues. V was clipped by 11 bases and J by 4 bases, with 11 bases between them. Germline CDR1 is ENHRY and CDR2 is SYGVKD. The CDR3 sequence is CAAGGGYGYTF. CDR3 nucleotides: TGTGCCGCGGGGGGAGGCTATGGCTACACCTTC.

This clonotype was counted many times. The chain employs TRBV18 and TRBJ1-2; 8 bases are a match to TRBD1. V was clipped by 4 bases and J by 4 bases; unmatched bases: 11. This CDR3 has 16 amino acids. Looked up from germline, CDR1 is KGHSH and CDR2 is LQKENI. This chain's CDR3 is CASSQRGQALLYGYTF. The CDR3 DNA is TGTGCCAGCTCACAAAGGGGACAGGCCCTACTCTATGGCTACACCTTC.

This clonotype has ten or more counts. The chain couples TRBV6-8 to TRBJ2-7; no clear D. This CDR3 has 13 amino acids. Looked up from germline, CDR1 is MNHGY and CDR2 is SAAAGT. Trimming removed 0 bases from V and 2 bases from J, with 5 bases in between. The CDR3 spells CASSYSTTYEQYF. Written as DNA, the CDR3 is TGTGCCAGCAGTTACTCCACCACCTACGAGCAGTACTTC.

This clonotype was observed a handful of times. The chain recombines TRBV6-5 with TRBJ2-7; D is undetermined. With 2 bases removed from V and 9 bases from J, the gap between germline ends came to 11 bases. Germline V gene data show CDR1 as MNHEY and CDR2 as SVGAGI. The CDR3 has 12 residues. DNA of the CDR3: TGTGCCAGCAGTTACCCCTCAGCAGCGCAGTACTTC. As protein: CASSYPSAAQYF.

This clonotype came up many times. The chain joins TRBV29-1 to TRBJ2-5; D is unclear. V lost 5 bases to trimming and J lost 0 bases, with 19 bases between them. CDR1 SQVTM and CDR2 ANQGSEA come from the germline V gene. The CDR3 length is 16 residues. DNA for the CDR3: TGCAGCGTTTTCCCTGTCCGCCGAGAACACCAAGAGACCCAGTACTTC. Its translation is CSVFPVRREHQETQYF.

This clonotype has a count of ten or more. The chain employs TRBV28 and TRBJ1-5; 10 positions agree with TRBD1. This CDR3 has 15 residues. The trim removed 4 bases at V and 5 bases at J, leaving 5 bases unmatched. Per germline, CDR1 MDHEN and CDR2 SYDVKM. The CDR3 sequence: CASSYETGGYQPQHF. The CDR3 nucleotides read TGTGCCAGCAGTTACGAGACAGGGGGCTATCAGCCCCAGCATTTT.

V and J are TRBV30 and TRBJ1-2; D is uncertain. CDR1 GTSNPN and CDR2 SVGIG come from the germline V gene (reference sequence). The CDR3 runs to 12 residues. The ends were cut back, 8 bases at V and 3 bases at J, with 13 bases in the middle. CDR3 DNA: TGTGCCAGCAACCGGGAGGACTATGGCTACACCTTC. This codes for CASNREDYGYTF.

In this sample, this clonotype turned up many times. The rearrangement joins TRBV2 to TRBJ1-5; the D is unclear. The CDR3 extends over 14 amino acids. Germline values: CDR1 SNHLY, CDR2 FYNNEI. The V end was cut by 4 bases, the J end by 5 bases, with 12 bases between. CDR3 nucleotides: TGTGCCAGCAGTGGCGCAGAGTCAGATCAGCCCCAGCATTTT. Amino acids: CASSGAESDQPQHF.

The chain carries TRBV6-4 and TRBJ1-1; 11 positions agree with TRBD1. Unmatched junction bases numbered 17, after V lost 8 bases and J lost 6 bases. Germline assignment: CDR1 MRHNA and CDR2 SNTAGT. This CDR3 contains 17 residues. DNA of the CDR3: TGTGCCAGCGCGACTTGGACAGGGGGCGTGAAGAGGTCTGAAGCTTTCTTT. This gives the protein CASATWTGGVKRSEAFF.

The chain is built from TRBV20-1 and TRBJ2-5; the D gene is possibly TRBD2 (5 bases). CDR1 is DFQATT, CDR2 SNEGSKA, per germline (reference sequence). The CDR3 loop spans 14 amino acids. Deletions cut 7 bases from V and 5 bases from J, with 20 bases between. The CDR3 sequence is CSVPGWMGGETQYF. In DNA form, the CDR3 reads TGCAGTGTGCCGGGGTGGATGGGTGGGGAGACCCAGTACTTC.

There are many counts of this clonotype. This chain uses TRBV2 with TRBJ2-4; D is unresolved. The V and J ends lost 1 base and 12 bases respectively, with 7 bases between them. The CDR3 consists of 11 residues. Germline V CDR1 and CDR2: SNHLY, FYNNEI. The CDR3 loop reads CASSEGGAQYF. CDR3 nucleotide sequence: TGTGCCAGCAGTGAAGGGGGTGCTCAGTACTTC.

This clonotype was observed at least ten times. The chain combines TRBV4-1 with TRBJ2-4; 9 nucleotides align to TRBD1. V lost 3 bases and J lost 9; bases outside the gene matches: 12. Germline V gives CDR1 MGHRA, CDR2 YSYEKL. The CDR3 covers 16 residues. CDR3 coding DNA: TGCGCCAGCAGCCAGGCCCCGGGACAGGGTGAACGCATTCAGTACTTC. Amino acid sequence: CASSQAPGQGERIQYF.

The chain combines TRBV6-1 with TRBJ1-1; 8 bases are shared with TRBD1. The CDR3 runs 14 residues. Trimming cost V 6 bases and J 1 base; bases outside gene matches: 4. Germline V lookup: CDR1 MNHNS, CDR2 SASEGT. CDR3 bases: TGTGCCAGCAGGAGAGGGACAGGGAACACTGAAGCTTTCTTT. This sequence encodes CASRRGTGNTEAFF.

This clonotype was counted ten times or more. The J gene is TRBJ2-7, the V gene TRBV11-2; D is undetermined. The germline V gene encodes CDR1 SGHAT and CDR2 FQNNGV. V lost 4 bases and J 2 bases, leaving 18 bases between the germline ends. The CDR3 runs to 16 residues. The CDR3 DNA sequence: TGTGCCAGCAGCTCACGGTTGACAAGGGCCCCCTACGAGCAGTACTTC. Protein: CASSSRLTRAPYEQYF.

On this clonotype itself: Sequence at one end of the junction differs from germline and may be a read error. The rearrangement uses TRBV6-2 or TRBV6-3 and TRBJ2-7, with D tentatively TRBD2 (6 bases). Germline V gene data show CDR1 as MNHEY and CDR2 as SVGEGT. The CDR3 sequence is 16 residues long. The CDR3 sequence: CANSYTHGGLSYEQYF. As DNA, the CDR3 is TGTGCCAACAGTTACACTCATGGGGGACTCTCATACGAGCAGTACTTC.